A selection of T cell receptor beta chains follows, all from one sample in a study of Ad26.COV2.S vaccination and SARS-CoV-2 variants. The repertoire was sequenced with immunoSEQ multiplex PCR; TCRdb's copy has only in-frame clones and lacks some. The data contain 350,000 to 400,000 clones, approximately 86% of them singletons. The material was peripheral blood, obtained in a trial of Ad26.COV2.S vaccine versus placebo. Every receptor here comes from a person between 18 and 65 years old who received the Ad26.COV2.S COVID-19 vaccine or a placebo. The CDR3 runs from the conserved cysteine through the conserved F or W. The D gene is left open where the match is weak.

D: -
V: TRBV18
J: TRBJ1-2
CDR3: CASSPDRNGYTF

D: TRBD1
V: TRBV6-5
J: TRBJ1-4
CDR3: CASRGTGFEKLFF

D: TRBD1
V: TRBV5-1
J: TRBJ1-3
CDR3: CASKGTGAPSGNTIYF

D: -
V: TRBV18
J: TRBJ2-7
CDR3: CASSPQDASSYEQYF

D: TRBD1
V: TRBV2
J: TRBJ1-2
CDR3: CASTQGTANYGYTF

D: -
V: TRBV19
J: TRBJ1-2
CDR3: CATLGGAGINYGYTF

D: TRBD1
V: TRBV5-4
J: TRBJ1-2
CDR3: CASSSFTSGTGVFGYTF

D: -
V: TRBV19
J: TRBJ2-7
CDR3: CASSSQDATYEQYF

D: TRBD1
V: TRBV30
J: TRBJ1-6
CDR3: CAWSVRGRGNSPLHF

D: -
V: TRBV5-1
J: TRBJ1-6
CDR3: CASSPTEQGGSYNSPLHF

D: TRBD1
V: TRBV19
J: TRBJ2-7
CDR3: CASSDRGYEQYF

D: -
V: TRBV13
J: TRBJ2-7
CDR3: CASSLGREQYF

D: -
V: TRBV4-1
J: TRBJ1-4
CDR3: CASSRTLATNEKLFF

D: -
V: TRBV25-1
J: TRBJ2-7
CDR3: CASSGSYEQYF

D: -
V: TRBV2
J: TRBJ1-4
CDR3: CASSDGGGEKLFF

D: -
V: TRBV19
J: TRBJ1-1
CDR3: CASRRGTVNTEAFF

D: -
V: TRBV28
J: TRBJ1-5
CDR3: CASRTNGPYQPQHF

D: TRBD1
V: TRBV7-8
J: TRBJ2-7
CDR3: CASSPRTGDNEQYF

D: -
V: TRBV6-9
J: TRBJ1-1
CDR3: CDKRTASDLNTEAFF

D: TRBD1
V: TRBV18
J: TRBJ1-1
CDR3: CASSPNRGINTEAFF

D: TRBD1
V: TRBV6-6
J: TRBJ1-3
CDR3: CASQGGNTIYF

D: TRBD1
V: TRBV12-5
J: TRBJ2-7
CDR3: CASGPSGQGAPYEQYF

D: -
V: TRBV10-3
J: TRBJ1-1
CDR3: CAISTGLVNTEAFF

D: -
V: TRBV19
J: TRBJ1-2
CDR3: CASREQGYYGYTF

D: -
V: TRBV3-1/TRBV3-2
J: TRBJ2-5
CDR3: CASSPPGSITATQYF

D: TRBD2
V: TRBV5-6
J: TRBJ2-1
CDR3: CASSPLAGDYNEQFF

D: TRBD2
V: TRBV29-1
J: TRBJ2-3
CDR3: CSVATSGGITDTQYF

D: TRBD1
V: TRBV5-5
J: TRBJ2-7
CDR3: CASSPGVQGAEQYF

D: -
V: TRBV7-2
J: TRBJ1-5
CDR3: CASSFHRDHQPQHF

D: TRBD1
V: TRBV5-1
J: TRBJ1-4
CDR3: CASSSTGGGGEKLFF

D: TRBD1
V: TRBV7-2
J: TRBJ1-4
CDR3: CASSRYGQGEKLFF

D: TRBD2
V: TRBV5-1
J: TRBJ2-3
CDR3: CASSPDGLAGADTQYF

D: -
V: TRBV5-6
J: TRBJ2-7
CDR3: CASSLRDGTYEQYF

D: -
V: TRBV2
J: TRBJ1-1
CDR3: CASICMNTEAFF

D: TRBD1
V: TRBV7-9
J: TRBJ2-2
CDR3: CASSGPGTGFTGTGELFF

D: TRBD1
V: TRBV5-1
J: TRBJ1-2
CDR3: CASSPGQELISNYGYTF

D: -
V: TRBV19
J: TRBJ1-1
CDR3: CASKQGITEAFF

D: -
V: TRBV4-1
J: TRBJ1-5
CDR3: CASSQEGAQPQHF

D: TRBD1
V: TRBV5-4
J: TRBJ2-5
CDR3: CASSFTLKQGAPETQYF

D: -
V: TRBV2
J: TRBJ2-2
CDR3: CASSVVDTGELFF

D: -
V: TRBV2
J: TRBJ2-1
CDR3: CASSLRSPYNEQFF